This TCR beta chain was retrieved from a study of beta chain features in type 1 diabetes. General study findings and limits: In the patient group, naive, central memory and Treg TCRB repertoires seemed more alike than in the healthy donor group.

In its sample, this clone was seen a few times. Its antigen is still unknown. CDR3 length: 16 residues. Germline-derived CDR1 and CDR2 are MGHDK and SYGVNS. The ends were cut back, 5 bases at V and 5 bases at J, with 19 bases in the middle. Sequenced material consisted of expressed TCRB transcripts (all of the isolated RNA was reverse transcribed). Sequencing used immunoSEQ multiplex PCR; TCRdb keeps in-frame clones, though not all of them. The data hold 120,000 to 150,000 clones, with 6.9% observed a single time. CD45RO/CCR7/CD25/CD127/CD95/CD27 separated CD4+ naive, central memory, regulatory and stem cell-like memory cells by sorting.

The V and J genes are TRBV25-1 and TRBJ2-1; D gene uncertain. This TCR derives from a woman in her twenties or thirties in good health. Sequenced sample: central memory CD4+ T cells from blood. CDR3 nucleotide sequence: TGTGCCAGCAGTCTCTTCTTAAATGGGCGCCACAATGAGCAGTTCTTC. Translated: CASSLFLNGRHNEQFF.